Listed below are T cell receptor beta chains from one sample, sequenced in a study of blood T cell repertoires in COVID-19. Clones were read by immunoSEQ multiplex PCR, and TCRdb kept only the in-frame ones, dropping some. The sample lists under 150,000 clones, 75% to 90% occurring once. The sample comprised peripheral blood. All receptors derive from a man aged 50-60 years with active COVID-19. Each CDR3 is given with its conserved first and last residue. The order of the fields is clone size, J gene, V gene, CDR3 protein. A clone size is listed for some rows: how often the clone was seen (once, few, many), or a class if it is expanded.

abundance: many; j_gene: TRBJ2-1; v_gene: TRBV5-6; CDR3aa: CASSLVSEYNEQFF
abundance: -; j_gene: TRBJ2-3; v_gene: TRBV6-6; CDR3aa: CASRTGTPTDTQYF
abundance: -; j_gene: TRBJ2-7; v_gene: TRBV20-1; CDR3aa: CSASKRGGSYEQYF
abundance: -; j_gene: TRBJ1-1; v_gene: TRBV29-1; CDR3aa: CSVESAYKAFF
abundance: -; j_gene: TRBJ2-3; v_gene: TRBV11-2; CDR3aa: CASSFGVSGDTDTQYF
abundance: -; j_gene: TRBJ2-4; v_gene: TRBV13; CDR3aa: CASSPLLAKNIQYF
abundance: -; j_gene: TRBJ1-6; v_gene: TRBV10-1; CDR3aa: CASSEKTGLASPLHF
abundance: -; j_gene: TRBJ2-1; v_gene: TRBV9; CDR3aa: CASSVGFSVDEQFF
abundance: -; j_gene: TRBJ1-5; v_gene: TRBV11-2; CDR3aa: CASSPTWIKRANQPQHF
abundance: -; j_gene: TRBJ2-3; v_gene: TRBV7-9; CDR3aa: CASSLGSGAFTDTQYF
abundance: -; j_gene: TRBJ1-1; v_gene: TRBV7-9; CDR3aa: CASSADSNTEAFF
abundance: -; j_gene: TRBJ2-7; v_gene: TRBV7-2; CDR3aa: CASSQGLEAYEQYF
abundance: -; j_gene: TRBJ1-1; v_gene: TRBV6-6; CDR3aa: CASRASTEAFF
abundance: -; j_gene: TRBJ1-2; v_gene: TRBV29-1; CDR3aa: CSVGGGYGYTF
abundance: -; j_gene: TRBJ2-2; v_gene: TRBV6-8; CDR3aa: CASSRTANTGELFF
abundance: -; j_gene: TRBJ2-5; v_gene: TRBV6-4; CDR3aa: CASSVLAGETQYF
abundance: -; j_gene: TRBJ2-2; v_gene: TRBV15; CDR3aa: CATSGRDISGTGELFF
abundance: -; j_gene: TRBJ2-3; v_gene: TRBV7-6; CDR3aa: CASSLGWLAGGTDTQYF
abundance: -; j_gene: TRBJ1-4; v_gene: TRBV19; CDR3aa: CASSPDDRGGGEKLFF
abundance: -; j_gene: TRBJ2-5; v_gene: TRBV5-4; CDR3aa: CASSPGGTETQYF
abundance: once; j_gene: TRBJ1-1; v_gene: TRBV6-4; CDR3aa: CASRRGGGMNTEAFF
abundance: -; j_gene: TRBJ1-6; v_gene: TRBV27; CDR3aa: CASSSQNREEGARYNSPLHF
abundance: -; j_gene: TRBJ1-2; v_gene: TRBV6-5; CDR3aa: CASSSSGTPESGYTF
abundance: -; j_gene: TRBJ1-1; v_gene: TRBV3-1/TRBV3-2; CDR3aa: CASSQGIPGTEAFF
abundance: -; j_gene: TRBJ2-3; v_gene: TRBV6-5; CDR3aa: CASRTGGSDTQYF
abundance: -; j_gene: TRBJ2-3; v_gene: TRBV13; CDR3aa: CASAVGGLAGEWSTQYF
abundance: -; j_gene: TRBJ2-1; v_gene: TRBV6-6; CDR3aa: CASSHNPTAGAVGWSYNEQFF
abundance: once; j_gene: TRBJ2-1; v_gene: TRBV24-1; CDR3aa: CATSDPGTGADEQFF
abundance: -; j_gene: TRBJ1-1; v_gene: TRBV7-9; CDR3aa: CASTQREAFF
abundance: -; j_gene: TRBJ1-2; v_gene: TRBV4-1; CDR3aa: CASSQGARDRTGYGYTF
abundance: -; j_gene: TRBJ1-3; v_gene: TRBV11-2; CDR3aa: CASRGITGRVGGNTIYF
abundance: -; j_gene: TRBJ2-3; v_gene: TRBV5-1; CDR3aa: CASTGLAGDTQYF
abundance: -; j_gene: TRBJ2-2; v_gene: TRBV7-9; CDR3aa: CASSFATGGTGELFF
abundance: -; j_gene: TRBJ2-5; v_gene: TRBV3-1/TRBV3-2; CDR3aa: CASSQDRRGGTETQYF
abundance: -; j_gene: TRBJ2-1; v_gene: TRBV12-3/TRBV12-4; CDR3aa: CASTRYNEQFF
abundance: few; j_gene: TRBJ2-3; v_gene: TRBV9; CDR3aa: CASSPLAGAGNTQYF
abundance: -; j_gene: TRBJ2-1; v_gene: TRBV6-5; CDR3aa: CASRKGQANEQFF
abundance: -; j_gene: TRBJ2-5; v_gene: TRBV7-2; CDR3aa: CASSLVAGLAETQYF
abundance: -; j_gene: TRBJ1-1; v_gene: TRBV13; CDR3aa: CASSDRRGSTEAFF
abundance: -; j_gene: TRBJ1-4; v_gene: TRBV6-1; CDR3aa: CASNEGQAPNEKLFF
abundance: once; j_gene: TRBJ2-5; v_gene: TRBV3-1/TRBV3-2; CDR3aa: CASSQGGRAETQYF
abundance: once; j_gene: TRBJ1-3; v_gene: TRBV7-9; CDR3aa: CASSLVLPPSGNTIYF
abundance: -; j_gene: TRBJ2-1; v_gene: TRBV11-1; CDR3aa: CASSLRTSGNEQFF
abundance: -; j_gene: TRBJ2-7; v_gene: TRBV4-1; CDR3aa: CASSQEGQGAGLAYEQYF
abundance: -; j_gene: TRBJ2-5; v_gene: TRBV5-4; CDR3aa: CASNYGAGGPVETQYF
abundance: -; j_gene: TRBJ2-4; v_gene: TRBV7-2; CDR3aa: CASSFTDSDIQYF
abundance: -; j_gene: TRBJ2-7; v_gene: TRBV9; CDR3aa: CASSPRGGLYEQYF
abundance: -; j_gene: TRBJ1-5; v_gene: TRBV6-5; CDR3aa: CASERYSNQPQHF